Following are 8 T cell receptor beta chains from one sample sequenced in a study of T cells after yellow fever vaccination. TCRdb analysed the 5' RACE reads with MiXCR anew, one entry per CDR3 protein. The sample has a few hundred thousand distinct CDR3 sequences, roughly 12% seen once; the top ten hold 18%. The sequencing used PBMCs, collected on the day of the first yellow fever vaccination. Receptors were obtained from a man aged 18 to 35 who received the YFV17D yellow fever vaccine.

This clonotype has just a few counts. This chain uses TRBV9 with TRBJ1-2; no clear D. The CDR3 runs to 13 residues. Trimming pared 3 bases from V and 3 bases from J, leaving 9 bases between. The germline V gene encodes CDR1 SGDLS and CDR2 YYNGEE. For the CDR3, the DNA is TGTGCCAGCAGCGCTGACGTGGACTATGGCTACACCTTC. Translation gives CASSADVDYGYTF.

Here the CDR3 reads CATPGLAGGREQYV. CDR3 DNA: TGTGCCACCCCGGGACTAGCGGGGGGGCGCGAGCAGTACGTC. The chain employs TRBV2 and TRBJ2-7, with 16 bases matching TRBD2. In germline, CDR1 is SNHLY, CDR2 FYNNEI. V shed 10 bases and J 6 bases; nucleotides not matched to a gene: 6. This CDR3 is built from 14 residues.

This clonotype showed up just a few times. The genes are TRBV7-2 and TRBJ1-1; D call uncertain. Germline CDR1 SGHTA, CDR2 FQGNSA. The CDR3 has 14 residues. V was cut by 0 bases and J by 4 bases, with 9 bases left in between. CDR3 protein: CASSLALVTTEAFF. The CDR3, as DNA: TGTGCCAGCAGCTTAGCGCTCGTGACCACTGAAGCTTTCTTT. The variable domain in full, completed from reference TRBV7-2 and TRBJ1-1, reads GAGVSQSPSNKVTEKGKDVELRCDPISGHTALYWYRQSLGQGLEFLIYFQGNSAPDKSGLPSDRFSAERTGGSVSTLTIQRTQQEDSAVYLCASSLALVTTEAFFGQGTRLTVV.

This clonotype was detected a few times. The CDR3 DNA reads TGCGCCAGCAGCCAAGAACCCCCCAGGGGGCGCGTAACTAATGAAAAACTGTTTTTT. Amino acids: CASSQEPPRGRVTNEKLFF. This rearrangement joins TRBV4-3 to TRBJ1-4, with TRBD1 matching 8 bases. This CDR3 is built from 19 residues. Germline CDR1 and CDR2: LGHNA and YSLEER. V shed 0 bases and J 1 base; nucleotides not matched to a gene: 10.

The V gene is TRBV7-9, the J gene TRBJ1-1; 8 nucleotides match TRBD1. The CDR3 runs 15 residues. J gave up 3 bases and V 1 base, and 4 bases lay outside the gene matches. CDR1 SEHNR and CDR2 FQNEAQ come from the germline V gene (reference sequence). The CDR3 reads CASSLEQGADTEAFF. CDR3 bases: TGTGCCAGCAGCTTAGAGCAGGGGGCGGACACTGAAGCTTTCTTT.

The genes are TRBV5-6 and TRBJ2-7; no firm D call. CDR1 and CDR2 (germline): SGHDT, YYEEEE. There are 15 residues in the CDR3. V was pared by 4 bases and J by 0 bases, with 14 bases between. CDR3 sequence reads: CASSPTPLSSYEQYV. The CDR3 region has the DNA TGTGCCAGCAGCCCCACACCTCTTAGCTCCTACGAGCAGTACGTC.

A few counts support this clonotype. The V call is TRBV20-1, the J call TRBJ1-6; D is undetermined. The CDR3 consists of 14 residues. V dropped 6 bases and J dropped 7 bases, with 16 bases sitting between them. Germline CDR1 and CDR2: DFQATT and SNEGSKA (reference sequence). DNA of the CDR3: TGCAGTGCCACCGTCGCCACTGTCAATTCACCCCTCCACTTT. Protein sequence: CSATVATVNSPLHF.

CDR3 DNA: TGTGCCAGCAGCTTATCCGCACGGAACACTGAAGCTTTCTTT. It yields the protein CASSLSARNTEAFF. This rearrangement joins TRBV7-3 to TRBJ1-1; no definite D call. V was cut by 2 bases and J by 1 base, with 8 bases left in between. Germline V gives CDR1 SGHTA, CDR2 FQGTGA. The length of the CDR3 is 14 residues.